Listed below are T cell receptor beta chains from one sample, sequenced in a study of vaccination and CD4 T cells after COVID-19. TCRdb reanalysed the PCR reads using MiXCR and keeps one entry per CDR3 protein. The data contain nearly 8,000 distinct CDR3 sequences, about 54% of them seen just once; the ten biggest clones take up approximately 29%. These receptors have no identified antigens. The sequenced sample was CD4+ T cells from blood, cultured in vitro. These receptors originate from a human donor who had recovered from COVID-19. Both conserved end residues are trimmed from each CDR3. Fields, in order: J gene, CDR3 length, V gene, CDR3 protein.

J gene: TRBJ2-7; CDR3 length: 12; V gene: TRBV12-3/TRBV12-4; CDR3 protein: ASSPQGPTYEQY
J gene: TRBJ2-1; CDR3 length: 11; V gene: TRBV2; CDR3 protein: ASSGQEYNEQF
J gene: TRBJ1-1; CDR3 length: 12; V gene: TRBV27; CDR3 protein: ASSPLGRNTEAF
J gene: TRBJ1-2; CDR3 length: 10; V gene: TRBV20-1; CDR3 protein: SASRGAGGYT
J gene: TRBJ1-2; CDR3 length: 11; V gene: TRBV28; CDR3 protein: ASTLYAAVGYT
J gene: TRBJ2-1; CDR3 length: 12; V gene: TRBV11-3; CDR3 protein: ASSSLAGVSEQF
J gene: TRBJ2-5; CDR3 length: 14; V gene: TRBV24-1; CDR3 protein: ATKETEISQQETQY
J gene: TRBJ2-3; CDR3 length: 12; V gene: TRBV6-2/TRBV6-3; CDR3 protein: ASSYSTSTDTQY
J gene: TRBJ1-2; CDR3 length: 13; V gene: TRBV27; CDR3 protein: ASSLITGSNYGYT
J gene: TRBJ1-2; CDR3 length: 12; V gene: TRBV6-5; CDR3 protein: ASSFGASNYGYT
J gene: TRBJ2-1; CDR3 length: 12; V gene: TRBV9; CDR3 protein: ASSVSSAYNEQF
J gene: TRBJ2-3; CDR3 length: 10; V gene: TRBV6-1; CDR3 protein: ASSTGSSTQY
J gene: TRBJ2-5; CDR3 length: 15; V gene: TRBV24-1; CDR3 protein: ATSGNRQGGYQETQY
J gene: TRBJ1-1; CDR3 length: 10; V gene: TRBV2; CDR3 protein: ASNLETGRTF
J gene: TRBJ2-1; CDR3 length: 8; V gene: TRBV2; CDR3 protein: ASSVYEQF
J gene: TRBJ1-5; CDR3 length: 12; V gene: TRBV5-3; CDR3 protein: ARSFRDRHQPQH
J gene: TRBJ2-7; CDR3 length: 11; V gene: TRBV7-8; CDR3 protein: ASSRQLAYEQY
J gene: TRBJ1-5; CDR3 length: 12; V gene: TRBV20-1; CDR3 protein: SAGTGRVNQPQH
J gene: TRBJ2-5; CDR3 length: 11; V gene: TRBV10-1; CDR3 protein: ASSEVSQETQY
J gene: TRBJ1-6; CDR3 length: 13; V gene: TRBV7-9; CDR3 protein: ASRTGGINNSPLH
J gene: TRBJ1-1; CDR3 length: 11; V gene: TRBV20-1; CDR3 protein: SASSGPNTEAF
J gene: TRBJ1-1; CDR3 length: 11; V gene: TRBV10-1; CDR3 protein: ASTGDLNTEAF
J gene: TRBJ1-1; CDR3 length: 11; V gene: TRBV6-1; CDR3 protein: ASPGTANTEAF
J gene: TRBJ1-1; CDR3 length: 14; V gene: TRBV4-3; CDR3 protein: ASSPGQGAGKTEAF
J gene: TRBJ2-7; CDR3 length: 15; V gene: TRBV7-8; CDR3 protein: ASSLFGGQGAAYEQY